One and the same sample provided the 11 T cell receptor beta chains below, sequenced in a study of T cell responses to AZD1222 COVID-19 vaccine. The data were produced by immunoSEQ multiplex PCR, yet TCRdb's version contains in-frame clones alone and is incomplete. The sample contains approximately 160,000 clones, more than 85% of which appear only once. The material sequenced was peripheral blood, taken on day 0 of AZD1222 vaccination. The receptors come from an adult in good health.

The chain couples TRBV5-1 to TRBJ1-2; 8 nucleotides line up with TRBD1. After removal of 3 bases from V and 2 bases from J, the junction contained 6 bases not matched to a gene. The germline V gene has CDR1 SGHRS and CDR2 YFSETQ. CDR3 length: 15 residues. The CDR3 DNA reads TGCGCCAGCAGCTCTTGGACAGGGACGAACTATGGCTACACCTTC. Protein product: CASSSWTGTNYGYTF.

The chain links TRBV10-3 to TRBJ1-1; 10 bases are a match to TRBD1. Losses at the gene ends were 4 bases for V and 3 bases for J; bases not matched to a gene: 5. This CDR3 contains 15 residues. The germline V gene has CDR1 ENHRY and CDR2 SYGVKD. The CDR3 loop reads CAISALGTGDTEAFF. The DNA of the CDR3 is TGTGCCATCAGTGCCCTCGGGACAGGGGACACTGAAGCTTTCTTT.

V is TRBV6-6 and J is TRBJ2-7, with 7 bases matching TRBD1. CDR3 size: 15 residues. Germline V gene lookup returns CDR1 MNHNY and CDR2 SVGAGI (reference sequence). The V segment lost 6 bases and the J segment 0 bases; nucleotides outside the gene matches: 8. Here the CDR3 DNA reads TGTGCCAGCAGCTACCCGGGACAGAGCTCCTACGAGCAGTACTTC. As protein: CASSYPGQSSYEQYF.

This rearrangement joins TRBV28 to TRBJ2-7, with D tentatively TRBD1 (5 bases). V was clipped by 5 bases and J by 0 bases, with 11 bases between them. The CDR3 spans 14 residues. Per the germline V gene, CDR1 is MDHEN and CDR2 is SYDVKM. The CDR3 nucleotides read TGTGCCAGCAGTGAGCCAGGGTCCTCCTACGAGCAGTACTTC. Protein product: CASSEPGSSYEQYF.

A remark on this clone: The junction shows a germline mismatch at one end, possibly a read error. The J gene is TRBJ2-7, the V gene TRBV7-2, with 7 bases fitting TRBD2. The CDR3 has 13 amino acids. Germline V gives CDR1 SGHTA, CDR2 FQGNSA. Written as DNA, the CDR3 is TGTGCCAGCAGCTTAGTCGAGGCGACTAGCATCAACTTC. Residues: CASSLVEATSINF.

The V and J genes are TRBV19 and TRBJ1-2; 11 positions agree with TRBD1. Unmatched junction bases numbered 2, after V lost 2 bases and J lost 6 bases. This CDR3 is 14 amino acids long. From germline, CDR1 is LNHDA and CDR2 SQIVND (reference sequence). The CDR3 loop is CASSIRTGGDGYTF. DNA for the CDR3: TGTGCCAGTAGTATACGGACAGGGGGCGATGGCTACACCTTC.

The J gene is TRBJ2-7, the V gene TRBV5-8; 7 bases fit TRBD1. Germline V gives CDR1 SGHTS, CDR2 YDEGEE. Trimming took 0 bases from V and 3 from J; bases not matched to a gene: 3. The CDR3 spans 14 residues. The CDR3 protein is CASSLAGQDYEQYF. CDR3 sequence (DNA): TGTGCCAGCAGCTTGGCCGGACAGGACTACGAGCAGTACTTC.

The V call is TRBV6-6, the J call TRBJ1-6; the match to TRBD1 covers 7 bases. Germline lookup yields CDR1 MNHNY and CDR2 SVGAGI (reference sequence). CDR3 length equals 14 residues. Germline trimming cut 0 bases from V and 10 bases from J; bases unmatched to any gene: 3. CDR3 in amino acids: CASSYSQQGSPLHF. The CDR3 bases are TGTGCCAGCAGTTACTCCCAACAGGGGTCACCCCTCCACTTT.

The V call is TRBV7-2, the J call TRBJ1-2; 9 positions agree with TRBD1. This CDR3 is 15 amino acids long. CDR1 and CDR2 from the germline V gene are SGHTA and FQGNSA. Germline trimming cut 5 bases from V and 5 bases from J; bases unmatched to any gene: 9. The chain's CDR3 is CASSPEGQGYYGYTF. The CDR3 DNA reads as TGTGCCAGCAGCCCAGAGGGACAGGGTTATTATGGCTACACCTTC.

CDR3 residues: CASSTDRALLLLSSGNTIYF. The CDR3 nucleotides read TGTGCCAGCAGTACGGACAGGGCCCTGCTTTTATTAAGCTCTGGAAACACCATATATTTT. V gene TRBV27 combines with J gene TRBJ1-3, with 8 positions matching TRBD1. With 5 bases clipped from V and 0 bases from J, the junction kept 18 bases outside the gene matches. The CDR3 spans 20 residues. Germline CDR1 and CDR2: MNHEY and SMNVEV (reference sequence).

The rearrangement uses TRBV12-3 or TRBV12-4 and TRBJ1-5, with unresolved D. Trimming took off 3 bases at V and 7 bases at J, with 10 bases between the two ends. The CDR3 sequence is 13 residues long. CDR3 nucleotides: TGTGCCAGCAGTTTCCGGCGTCAACAGCCCCAGCATTTT. It specifies CASSFRRQQPQHF.